This T cell receptor beta chain comes out of a study of T cell responses to AZD1222 COVID-19 vaccine. Study outcomes and limitations: Spike-specific TCR repertoires showed rising breadth and depth after two AZD1222 doses. Repertoire sampling was restricted to post-peak T cell response timepoints. Along spike, vaccine-associated CD4 TCRs were found throughout, with dominance at 160-218 and 743-854.

As concerns this clone: Its antigen is currently unknown.

Produced via immunoSEQ multiplex PCR; TCRdb's table is partial and in-frame only. This sample has 140,000 to 150,000 clones, with more than 85% found just once. The sequence was obtained from an adult in good health. This sample comprised peripheral blood, obtained on day 0 of AZD1222 vaccination.

DNA of the CDR3: TGTGCCAGCAGCTCGGGACTAGCGGGAGGCACCGGGGAGCTGTTTTTT. Translation gives CASSSGLAGGTGELFF. The chain has TRBV7-3 and TRBJ2-2; TRBD2 matches 15 bases. V gave up 4 bases and J gave up 4 bases; unmatched junction bases: 1. Germline-derived CDR1 and CDR2 are SGHTA and FQGTGA. The CDR3 spans 16 residues.